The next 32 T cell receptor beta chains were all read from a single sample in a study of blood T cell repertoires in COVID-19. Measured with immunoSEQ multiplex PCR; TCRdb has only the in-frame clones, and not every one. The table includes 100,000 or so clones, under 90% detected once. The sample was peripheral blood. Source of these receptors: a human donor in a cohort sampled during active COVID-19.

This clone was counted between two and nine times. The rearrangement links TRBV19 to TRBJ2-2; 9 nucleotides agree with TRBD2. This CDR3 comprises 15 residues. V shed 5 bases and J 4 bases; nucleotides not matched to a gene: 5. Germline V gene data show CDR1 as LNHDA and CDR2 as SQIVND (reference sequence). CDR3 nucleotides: TGTGCCAGTAGTGAAGATAGCGGGAGCACCGGGGAGCTGTTTTTT. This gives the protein CASSEDSGSTGELFF.

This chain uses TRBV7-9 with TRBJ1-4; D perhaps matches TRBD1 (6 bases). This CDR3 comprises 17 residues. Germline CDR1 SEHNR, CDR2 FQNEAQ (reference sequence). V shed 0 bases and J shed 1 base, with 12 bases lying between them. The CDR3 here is CASSLAGRGITNEKLFF. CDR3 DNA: TGTGCCAGCAGCTTAGCGGGTAGGGGGATAACTAATGAAAAACTGTTTTTT. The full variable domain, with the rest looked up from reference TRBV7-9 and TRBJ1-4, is DTGVSQNPRHKITKRGQNVTFRCDPISEHNRLYWYRQTLGQGPEFLTYFQNEAQLEKSRLLSDRFSAERPKGSFSTLEIQRTEQGDSAMYLCASSLAGRGITNEKLFFGSGTQLSVL.

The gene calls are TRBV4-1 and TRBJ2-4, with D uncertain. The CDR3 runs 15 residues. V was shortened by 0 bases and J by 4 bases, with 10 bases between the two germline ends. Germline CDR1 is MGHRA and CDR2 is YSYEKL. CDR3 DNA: TGCGCCAGCAGCCAAGAGTGGCAGGAAAAAAACATTCAGTACTTC. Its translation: CASSQEWQEKNIQYF.

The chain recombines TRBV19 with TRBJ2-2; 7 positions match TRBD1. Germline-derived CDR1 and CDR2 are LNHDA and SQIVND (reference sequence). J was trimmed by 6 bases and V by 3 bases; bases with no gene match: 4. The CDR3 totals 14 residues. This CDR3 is CASSITGVAGELFF. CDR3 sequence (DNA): TGTGCCAGTAGTATTACAGGGGTGGCCGGGGAGCTGTTTTTT.

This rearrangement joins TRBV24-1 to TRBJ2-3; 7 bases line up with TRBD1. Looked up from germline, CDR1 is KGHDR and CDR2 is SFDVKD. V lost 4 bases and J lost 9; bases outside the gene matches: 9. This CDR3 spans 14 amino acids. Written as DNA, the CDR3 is TGTGCCACCAGTGACCGGGACAGCCTCGACACGCAGTATTTT. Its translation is CATSDRDSLDTQYF.

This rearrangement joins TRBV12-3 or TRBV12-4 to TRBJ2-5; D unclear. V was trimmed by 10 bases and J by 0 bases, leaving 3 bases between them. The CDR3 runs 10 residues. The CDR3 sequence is CAINQETQYF. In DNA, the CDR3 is TGTGCCATTAACCAAGAGACCCAGTACTTC.

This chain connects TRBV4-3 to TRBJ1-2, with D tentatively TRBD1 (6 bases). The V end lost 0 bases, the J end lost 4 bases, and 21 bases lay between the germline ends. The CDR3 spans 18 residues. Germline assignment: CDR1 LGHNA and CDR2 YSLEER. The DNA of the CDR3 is TGCGCCAGCAGCCAAGAGATCGGCAGGGGAACCCTTTCCTATGGCTACACCTTC. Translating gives CASSQEIGRGTLSYGYTF.

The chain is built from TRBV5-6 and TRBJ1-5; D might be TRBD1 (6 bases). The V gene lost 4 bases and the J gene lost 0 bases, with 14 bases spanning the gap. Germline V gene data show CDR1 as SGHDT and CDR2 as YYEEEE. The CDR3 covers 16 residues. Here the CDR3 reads CASSRQEWYSNQPQHF. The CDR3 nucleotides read TGTGCCAGCAGCCGACAGGAGTGGTATAGCAATCAGCCCCAGCATTTT.

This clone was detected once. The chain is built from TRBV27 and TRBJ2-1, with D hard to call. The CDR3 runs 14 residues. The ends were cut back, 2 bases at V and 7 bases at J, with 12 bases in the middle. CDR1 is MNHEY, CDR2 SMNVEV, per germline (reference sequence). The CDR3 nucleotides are TGTGCCAGCAGTTTACCGCCCCTAGTTAATGAGCAGTTCTTC. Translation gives CASSLPPLVNEQFF.

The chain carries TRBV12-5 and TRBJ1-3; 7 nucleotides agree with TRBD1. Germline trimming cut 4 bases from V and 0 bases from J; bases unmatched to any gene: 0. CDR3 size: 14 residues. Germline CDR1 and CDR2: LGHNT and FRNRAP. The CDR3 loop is CASGWDSSGNTIYF. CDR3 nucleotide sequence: TGTGCTAGTGGTTGGGACAGCTCTGGAAACACCATATATTTT.

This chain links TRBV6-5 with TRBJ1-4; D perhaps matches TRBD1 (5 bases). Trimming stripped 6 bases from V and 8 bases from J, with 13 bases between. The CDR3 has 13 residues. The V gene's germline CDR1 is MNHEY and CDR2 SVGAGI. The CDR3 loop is CASRGPGGEKLFF. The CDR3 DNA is TGTGCCAGCAGGGGTCCGGGGGGGGAAAAACTGTTTTTT.

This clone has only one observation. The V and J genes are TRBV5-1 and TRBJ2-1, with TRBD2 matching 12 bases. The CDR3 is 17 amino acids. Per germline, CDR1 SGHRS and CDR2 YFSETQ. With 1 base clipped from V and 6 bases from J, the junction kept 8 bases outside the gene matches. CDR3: CASSLTLAGGYGNEQFF. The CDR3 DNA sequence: TGCGCCAGCAGCTTGACCCTAGCGGGAGGGTACGGCAATGAGCAGTTCTTC. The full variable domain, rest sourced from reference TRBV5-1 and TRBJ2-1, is KAGVTQTPRYLIKTRGQQVTLSCSPISGHRSVSWYQQTPGQGLQFLFEYFSETQRNKGNFPGRFSGRQFSNSRSEMNVSTLELGDSALYLCASSLTLAGGYGNEQFFGPGTRLTVL.

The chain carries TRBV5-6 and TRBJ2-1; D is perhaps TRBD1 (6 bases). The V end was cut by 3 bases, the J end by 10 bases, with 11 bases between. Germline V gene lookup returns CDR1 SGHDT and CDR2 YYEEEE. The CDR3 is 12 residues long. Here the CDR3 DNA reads TGTGCCAGCAGCTACACCGGGACAGAGCAGTTCTTC. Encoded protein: CASSYTGTEQFF.

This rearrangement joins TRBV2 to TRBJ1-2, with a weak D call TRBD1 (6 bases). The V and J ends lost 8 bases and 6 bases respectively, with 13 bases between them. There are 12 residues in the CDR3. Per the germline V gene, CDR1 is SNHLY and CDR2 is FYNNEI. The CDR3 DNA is TGTGCCAGCGGGGAAACAGGGCATGGCTACACCTTC. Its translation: CASGETGHGYTF.

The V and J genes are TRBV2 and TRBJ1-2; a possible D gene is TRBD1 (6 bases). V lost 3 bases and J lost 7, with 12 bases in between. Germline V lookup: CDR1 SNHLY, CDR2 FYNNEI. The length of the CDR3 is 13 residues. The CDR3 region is CASSEEGGIGYTF. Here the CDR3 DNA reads TGTGCCAGCAGTGAGGAGGGGGGGATTGGCTACACCTTC.

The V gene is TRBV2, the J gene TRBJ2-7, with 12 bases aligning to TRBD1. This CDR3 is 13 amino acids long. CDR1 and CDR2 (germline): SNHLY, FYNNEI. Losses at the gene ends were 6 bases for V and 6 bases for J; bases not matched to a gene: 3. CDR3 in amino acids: CASRRDRGPEQYF. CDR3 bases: TGTGCCAGCAGACGGGACAGGGGGCCCGAGCAGTACTTC.

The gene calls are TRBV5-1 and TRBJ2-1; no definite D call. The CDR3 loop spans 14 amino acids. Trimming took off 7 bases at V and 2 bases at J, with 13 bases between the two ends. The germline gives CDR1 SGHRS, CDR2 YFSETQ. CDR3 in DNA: TGCGCCAGCCAGATCTCCCCTCCCTACAATGAGCAGTTCTTC. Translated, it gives CASQISPPYNEQFF.

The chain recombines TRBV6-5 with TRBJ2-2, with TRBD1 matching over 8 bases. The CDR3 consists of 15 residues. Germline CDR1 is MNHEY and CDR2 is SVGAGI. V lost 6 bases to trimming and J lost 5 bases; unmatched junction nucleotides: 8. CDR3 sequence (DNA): TGTGCCAGCAGCCAGCAGGGGGCTCGGACCGGGGAGCTGTTTTTT. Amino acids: CASSQQGARTGELFF.

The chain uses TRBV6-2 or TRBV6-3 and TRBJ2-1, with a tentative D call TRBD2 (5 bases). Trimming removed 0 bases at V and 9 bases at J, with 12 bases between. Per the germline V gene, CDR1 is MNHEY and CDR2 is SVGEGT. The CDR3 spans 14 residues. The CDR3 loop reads CASSYSSGVSEQFF. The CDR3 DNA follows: TGTGCCAGCAGTTACTCGAGCGGAGTATCTGAGCAGTTCTTC.

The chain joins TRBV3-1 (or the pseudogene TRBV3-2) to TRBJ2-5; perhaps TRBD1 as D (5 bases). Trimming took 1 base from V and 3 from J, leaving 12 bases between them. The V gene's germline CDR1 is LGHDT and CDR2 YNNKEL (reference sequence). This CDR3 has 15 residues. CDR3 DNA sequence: TGTGCCAGCAGCCAAGGGGGCACAGCCAAAGAGACCCAGTACTTC. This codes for CASSQGGTAKETQYF.

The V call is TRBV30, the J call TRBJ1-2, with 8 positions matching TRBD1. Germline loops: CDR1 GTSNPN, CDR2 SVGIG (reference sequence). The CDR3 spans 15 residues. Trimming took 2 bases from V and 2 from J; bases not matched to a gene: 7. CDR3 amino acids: CAWSTSDRVNYGYTF. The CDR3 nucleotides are TGTGCCTGGAGTACCTCGGACAGGGTGAACTATGGCTACACCTTC. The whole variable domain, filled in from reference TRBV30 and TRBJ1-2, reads SQTIHQWPATLVQPVGSPLSLECTVEGTSNPNLYWYRQAAGRGLQLLFYSVGIGQISSEVPQNLSASRPQDRQFILSSKKLLLSDSGFYLCAWSTSDRVNYGYTFGSGTRLTVV.

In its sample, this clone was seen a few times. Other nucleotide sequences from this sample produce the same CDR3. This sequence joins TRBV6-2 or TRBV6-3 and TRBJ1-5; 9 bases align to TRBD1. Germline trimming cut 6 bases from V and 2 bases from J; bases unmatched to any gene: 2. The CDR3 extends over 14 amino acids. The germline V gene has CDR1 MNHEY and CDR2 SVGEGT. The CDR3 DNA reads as TGTGCCAGCAGCCGACAGGGGGGCAATCAGCCCCAGCATTTT. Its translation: CASSRQGGNQPQHF.

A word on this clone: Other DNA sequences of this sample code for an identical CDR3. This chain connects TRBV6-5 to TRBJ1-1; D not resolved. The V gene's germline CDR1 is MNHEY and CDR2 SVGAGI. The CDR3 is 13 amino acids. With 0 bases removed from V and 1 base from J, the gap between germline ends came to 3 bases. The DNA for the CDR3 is TGTGCCAGCAGTTACTCGCGGAACACTGAAGCTTTCTTT. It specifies CASSYSRNTEAFF.

The CDR3 sequence: CASSSQGAEGNEQFF. Here the CDR3 DNA reads TGTGCCAGCAGCTCACAGGGGGCGGAAGGCAATGAGCAGTTCTTC. The chain recombines TRBV7-2 with TRBJ2-1, with 9 bases fitting TRBD1. The length of the CDR3 is 15 residues. Losses at the gene ends were 4 bases for V and 6 bases for J; bases not matched to a gene: 7. Germline V gene lookup returns CDR1 SGHTA and CDR2 FQGNSA. Complete variable domain (other parts from reference TRBV7-2 and TRBJ2-1): GAGVSQSPSNKVTEKGKDVELRCDPISGHTALYWYRQSLGQGLEFLIYFQGNSAPDKSGLPSDRFSAERTGGSVSTLTIQRTQQEDSAVYLCASSSQGAEGNEQFFGPGTRLTVL.

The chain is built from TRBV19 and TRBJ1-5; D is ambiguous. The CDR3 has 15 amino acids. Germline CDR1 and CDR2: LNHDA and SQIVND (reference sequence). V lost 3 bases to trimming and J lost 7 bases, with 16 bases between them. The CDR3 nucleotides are TGTGCCAGTAGTATGTTAGAGGGATATGACCAGCCCCAGCATTTT. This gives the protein CASSMLEGYDQPQHF.

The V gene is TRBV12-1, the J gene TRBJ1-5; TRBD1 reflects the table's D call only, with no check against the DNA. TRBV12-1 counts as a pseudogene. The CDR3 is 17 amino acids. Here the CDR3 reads CASSFIAGLGWNQPQHF. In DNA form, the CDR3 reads TGTGCCAGCAGCTTTATAGCAGGGTTGGGCTGGAATCAGCCCCAGCATTTT.

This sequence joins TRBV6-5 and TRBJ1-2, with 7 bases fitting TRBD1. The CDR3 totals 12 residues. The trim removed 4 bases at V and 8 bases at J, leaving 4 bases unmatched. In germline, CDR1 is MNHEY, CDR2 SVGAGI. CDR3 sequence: CASSSRTGGYTF. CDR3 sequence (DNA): TGTGCCAGCAGTTCGAGGACAGGAGGCTACACCTTC.

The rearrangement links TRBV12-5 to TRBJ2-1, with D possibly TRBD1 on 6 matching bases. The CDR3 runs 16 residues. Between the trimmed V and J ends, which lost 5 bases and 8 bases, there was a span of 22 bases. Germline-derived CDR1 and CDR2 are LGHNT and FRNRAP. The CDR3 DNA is TGTGCTAGTGGTACCCGCGGACAGTTTATACTTGATGAGCAGTTCTTC. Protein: CASGTRGQFILDEQFF.

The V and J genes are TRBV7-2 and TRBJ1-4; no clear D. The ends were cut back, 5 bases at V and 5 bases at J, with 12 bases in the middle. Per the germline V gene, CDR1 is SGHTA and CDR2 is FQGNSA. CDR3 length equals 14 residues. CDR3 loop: CASSMSRMNEKLFF. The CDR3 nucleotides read TGTGCCAGCAGCATGAGCAGGATGAATGAAAAACTGTTTTTT.

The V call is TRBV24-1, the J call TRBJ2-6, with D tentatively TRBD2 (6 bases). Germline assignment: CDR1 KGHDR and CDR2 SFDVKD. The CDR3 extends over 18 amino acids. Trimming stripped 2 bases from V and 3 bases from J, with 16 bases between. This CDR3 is CATSDWDRRAYGANVLTF. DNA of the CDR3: TGTGCCACCAGTGATTGGGATCGGAGGGCATATGGGGCCAACGTCCTGACTTTC.

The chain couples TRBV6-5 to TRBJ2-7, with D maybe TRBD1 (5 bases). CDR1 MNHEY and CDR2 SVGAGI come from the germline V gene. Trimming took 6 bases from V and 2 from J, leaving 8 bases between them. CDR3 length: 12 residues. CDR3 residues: CASRAGPYEQYF. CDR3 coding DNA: TGTGCCAGCAGGGCAGGGCCCTACGAGCAGTACTTC.

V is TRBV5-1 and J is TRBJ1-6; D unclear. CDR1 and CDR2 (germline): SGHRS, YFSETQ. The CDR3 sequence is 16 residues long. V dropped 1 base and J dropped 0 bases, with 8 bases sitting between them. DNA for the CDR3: TGCGCCAGCAGCTTGACAAGGAGCTCCTATAATTCACCCCTCCACTTT. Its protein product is CASSLTRSSYNSPLHF.